The 25 T cell receptor beta chains reported below all come from one sample, sequenced in a study of T cells in Graves' hyperthyroidism and ophthalmopathy. The investigators amplified TCR beta CDR3 regions from RNA transcripts. A set of HTBI primers served as the primers for a first-round RT-PCR of the TCR CDR3. TCRdb ran MiXCR on the multiplex PCR reads and lists one entry per CDR3 protein. The sample has a few hundred thousand distinct CDR3 sequences; approximately 18% are singletons. The specimen sequenced was blood. Receptors originate from a young man with Graves' ophthalmopathy.

This clonotype was seen at least ten times. The J gene is TRBJ1-5, the V gene TRBV12-3 or TRBV12-4; D might be TRBD1 (6 bases). The CDR3 is 13 residues long. Trimming shortened V by 6 bases and J by 7 bases, and 13 bases separated the two germline ends. The DNA of the CDR3 is TGTGCCAGCAGGAAACAGGGAACCCAGCCCCAGCATTTT. Encoded protein: CASRKQGTQPQHF.

Note on this clonotype: A single base separates this from a much larger clone, so it may be a read error. V and J are TRBV18 and TRBJ2-3; D perhaps matches TRBD2 (5 bases). Germline CDR1 reads KGHSH; CDR2 reads LQKENI. CDR3 size: 14 residues. The ends were cut back, 1 base at V and 4 bases at J, with 9 bases in the middle. The DNA for the CDR3 is TGTGCCAGCTCACCACAGGGAGCACCAGATACGCAGTATTTT. It is translated as CASSPQGAPDTQYF. The full variable domain, rest sourced from reference TRBV18 and TRBJ2-3, is NAGVMQNPRHLVRRRGQEARLRCSPMKGHSHVYWYRQLPEEGLKFMVYLQKENIIDESGMPKERFSAEFPKEGPSILRIQQVVRGDSAAYFCASSPQGAPDTQYFGPGTRLTVL.

CDR3 nucleotide sequence: TGTGCCAGCAGTACCCGGGGGTCGGCCGAAAAACTGTTTTTT. Its translation: CASSTRGSAEKLFF. The rearrangement links TRBV2 to TRBJ1-4, with a possible D match to TRBD1 (5 bases). The germline gives CDR1 SNHLY, CDR2 FYNNEI. Trimming cost V 5 bases and J 8 bases, with 15 bases left between them. CDR3 length: 14 residues.

This clonotype was observed at least ten times. The CDR3 is CASSYLAGGRDTQYF. CDR3 sequence (DNA): TGTGCCAGCAGTTACCTAGCGGGGGGGAGAGATACGCAGTATTTT. V usage is TRBV6-5 and J usage is TRBJ2-3; 12 bases align to TRBD2. Germline V CDR1 and CDR2: MNHEY, SVGAGI. CDR3 length: 15 amino acids. J lost 5 bases, V lost 2 bases, and 2 bases had no gene match.

This clonotype has at least ten counts. At one end, the junction sequence differs from germline, possibly due to a read error. V gene TRBV5-1 combines with J gene TRBJ2-5; 8 nucleotides line up with TRBD2. The CDR3 consists of 14 residues. From germline, CDR1 is SGHRS and CDR2 YFSETQ. DNA of the CDR3: TGTGCCAGCAGTTTGCGGGGGGCGGGTGAGACCCAGTACTTC. Residues: CASSLRGAGETQYF.

This chain joins TRBV5-5 and TRBJ1-2, with D maybe TRBD1 (6 bases). CDR3 length: 15 amino acids. The ends were cut back, 0 bases at V and 8 bases at J, with 17 bases in the middle. Per germline, CDR1 SGHKS and CDR2 YYEKEE (reference sequence). CDR3 sequence (DNA): TGTGCCAGCAGCTTGGGGCCCGCAGGGGTGGTCGGCTACACCTTC. Residues: CASSLGPAGVVGYTF.

The J gene is TRBJ2-7, the V gene TRBV10-1; the D gene is possibly TRBD2 (7 bases). V was trimmed by 8 bases and J by 3 bases, leaving 17 bases between them. The germline CDR1 and CDR2 sequences are WNHNN and SYGVQD (reference sequence). There are 14 residues in the CDR3. CDR3 sequence: CASSPGGRNYEQYF. The CDR3 nucleotides read TGCGCCAGCTCCCCGGGGGGCAGAAACTACGAGCAGTACTTC.

This chain joins TRBV15 and TRBJ1-1; a weak D match, TRBD1 (6 bases). This CDR3 is built from 12 residues. CDR1 and CDR2 from the germline V gene are LNHNV and YYDKDF (reference sequence). Trimming removed 4 bases at V and 5 bases at J, with 8 bases between. This CDR3 reads CATSKGETEAFF. The CDR3 DNA is TGTGCCACCAGCAAGGGGGAGACTGAAGCTTTCTTT.

This clonotype was observed a handful of times. The V gene is TRBV9, the J gene TRBJ1-1; 10 nucleotides line up with TRBD1. V shed 6 bases, J shed 11 bases, and the junction held 13 bases outside the gene matches. The CDR3 consists of 14 residues. The germline V gene has CDR1 SGDLS and CDR2 YYNGEE. The CDR3 region has the DNA TGTGCCAGCACCAAGGACAGGGGGTTAGAAGACGCTTTCTTT. It translates to CASTKDRGLEDAFF.

The V and J genes are TRBV27 and TRBJ1-2; TRBD1 is a possible D gene (5 bases). This CDR3 has 17 amino acids. V lost 4 bases to trimming and J lost 2 bases, with 20 bases between them. Germline V gene data show CDR1 as MNHEY and CDR2 as SMNVEV (reference sequence). Written as DNA, the CDR3 is TGTGCCAGCAGTTACTCCATATCCCAGACAGAAAACTATGGCTACACCTTC. Its protein is CASSYSISQTENYGYTF.

This clonotype was picked up a small number of times. The chain combines TRBV7-8 with TRBJ2-2; the match to TRBD1 covers 10 bases. Trimming removed 5 bases from V and 5 bases from J; junction bases left unmatched: 11. The germline V gene has CDR1 SGHVS and CDR2 FQNEAQ. The CDR3 loop spans 17 amino acids. The CDR3 loop reads CASSLRDRGLVTGELFF. The CDR3, as DNA: TGTGCCAGCAGCCTCCGGGACAGGGGTCTGGTGACCGGGGAGCTGTTTTTT. The full variable domain, rest sourced from reference TRBV7-8 and TRBJ2-2, is GAGVSQSPRYKVAKRGQDVALRCDPISGHVSLFWYQQALGQGPEFLTYFQNEAQLDKSGLPSDRFFAERPEGSVSTLKIQRTQQEDSAVYLCASSLRDRGLVTGELFFGEGSRLTVL.

This clonotype showed up many times. The chain has TRBV5-1 and TRBJ1-1; D is uncertain. Deletions cut 4 bases from V and 4 bases from J, with 20 bases between. The germline CDR1 and CDR2 sequences are SGHRS and YFSETQ. The length of the CDR3 is 16 residues. CDR3 protein: CASSITHARGGTEAFF. CDR3 nucleotide sequence: TGCGCCAGCAGCATCACCCACGCGAGAGGTGGCACTGAAGCTTTCTTT.

This clonotype was picked up many times. V and J are TRBV2 and TRBJ1-1; D is unresolved. The germline V gene encodes CDR1 SNHLY and CDR2 FYNNEI. V lost 4 bases and J 7 bases, leaving 10 bases between the germline ends. This CDR3 is 12 amino acids long. The CDR3 loop is CASSGQDLEAFF. In nucleotides, the CDR3 is TGTGCCAGCAGTGGGCAGGACCTTGAAGCTTTCTTT.

This clonotype was seen more than once but under ten times. The J gene is TRBJ2-2, the V gene TRBV3-1; a possible D gene is TRBD1 (6 bases). The CDR3 covers 13 residues. Germline V lookup: CDR1 LGHDT, CDR2 YNNKEL (reference sequence). V gave up 1 base and J gave up 8 bases, with 8 bases separating them. The CDR3 DNA sequence: TGTGCCAGCAGCCAAGGCAGGGGTGGGGAGCTGTTTTTT. It translates to CASSQGRGGELFF.

This clonotype was seen many times. The CDR3 bases are TGTGCCAGCAGCGAGGGGGCAGGGACAGGCCGCAATCAGCCCCAGCATTTT. Translation: CASSEGAGTGRNQPQHF. The chain links TRBV2 to TRBJ1-5, with 8 bases matching TRBD1. Trimming at V came to 6 bases and at J to 2 bases, leaving 12 bases not matched to a gene. The CDR3 runs 17 residues. Germline CDR1 and CDR2: SNHLY and FYNNEI.

The chain combines TRBV7-6 with TRBJ2-2; D may be TRBD1 or TRBD2 (5 bases each). This CDR3 is built from 14 residues. Per the germline V gene, CDR1 is SGHVS and CDR2 is FNYEAQ. V was clipped by 8 bases and J by 7 bases, with 17 bases between them. The DNA for the CDR3 is TGTGCCAGCGGACTTCAGGGACCGCTCGGGGAGCTGTTTTTT. It yields the protein CASGLQGPLGELFF. Using reference TRBV7-6 and TRBJ2-2 for the parts outside the CDR3, the full variable domain is GAGVSQSPRYKVTKRGQDVALRCDPISGHVSLYWYRQALGQGPEFLTYFNYEAQQDKSGLPNDRFSAERPEGSISTLTIQRTEQRDSAMYRCASGLQGPLGELFFGEGSRLTVL.

This clonotype was observed at least ten times. The CDR3 sequence is CASRTDLSYNEQFF. The CDR3 coding sequence is TGTGCCAGCAGGACGGATCTTTCCTACAATGAGCAGTTCTTC. This chain joins TRBV6-1 and TRBJ2-1; D ambiguous. Per germline, CDR1 MNHNS and CDR2 SASEGT. The CDR3 spans 14 residues. V lost 6 bases to trimming and J lost 1 base, with 10 bases between them.

This clonotype was detected ten times or more. The rearrangement uses TRBV6-1 and TRBJ2-7; TRBD1 is a possible D gene (6 bases). Germline CDR1 and CDR2: MNHNS and SASEGT. The length of the CDR3 is 13 residues. Trimming removed 6 bases at V and 2 bases at J, with 11 bases between. The CDR3 nucleotides read TGTGCCAGCAGCCAGACAGGAACCTACGAGCAGTACTTC. It yields the protein CASSQTGTYEQYF.

This clonotype was observed a few times. The V gene is TRBV10-1, the J gene TRBJ2-7, with D perhaps TRBD1 or TRBD2 (5 bases each). Per the germline V gene, CDR1 is WNHNN and CDR2 is SYGVQD (reference sequence). The length of the CDR3 is 14 residues. Trimming removed 4 bases from V and 2 bases from J, with 12 bases in between. CDR3 DNA: TGCGCCAGCAGTGCCGGGACGGAGCCCTACGAGCAGTACTTC. This codes for CASSAGTEPYEQYF.

V gene TRBV24-1 combines with J gene TRBJ2-2; weak D call: TRBD2 (6 bases). CDR3 length: 16 amino acids. The germline V gene encodes CDR1 KGHDR and CDR2 SFDVKD. Trimming pared 11 bases from V and 0 bases from J, leaving 18 bases between. CDR3 nucleotides: TGTGCCAGCTCACCCTCCGGGACTCCGAACACCGGGGAGCTGTTTTTT. This gives the protein CASSPSGTPNTGELFF.

This chain joins TRBV5-4 and TRBJ2-6, with 8 bases that match TRBD2. Germline V lookup: CDR1 SGHNT, CDR2 YYREEE (reference sequence). The CDR3 extends over 15 amino acids. The junction had 4 bases not matched to a gene; V was cut back by 4 bases and J by 4 bases. The CDR3: CASSAGGSGANVLTF. For the CDR3, the DNA is TGTGCCAGCAGCGCGGGAGGTTCCGGGGCCAACGTCCTGACTTTC.

J is TRBJ1-1 and V is TRBV6-1; the match to TRBD1 covers 8 bases. The germline V gene has CDR1 MNHNS and CDR2 SASEGT. This CDR3 has 13 amino acids. CDR3 sequence (DNA): TGTGTCAGTTCGGGGACAGGGAACACTGAAGCTTTCTTT. It specifies CVSSGTGNTEAFF.

This clonotype was detected only a few times. The J gene is TRBJ1-1, the V gene TRBV19, with 9 bases lining up with TRBD1. CDR3 size: 17 residues. Germline V gene sequence: CDR1 LNHDA, CDR2 SQIVND (reference sequence). V dropped 3 bases and J dropped 1; count of bases not matched to a gene: 9. DNA of the CDR3: TGTGCCAGTAGTATCCTTGATGGACAGGGGAAGAACACTGAAGCTTTCTTT. Translation: CASSILDGQGKNTEAFF.

This clonotype occurred many times. The V and J genes are TRBV27 and TRBJ2-7; D is unclear. Germline loops: CDR1 MNHEY, CDR2 SMNVEV (reference sequence). V dropped 0 bases and J dropped 3 bases, with 9 bases sitting between them. The CDR3 length is 14 residues. The CDR3, as DNA: TGTGCCAGCAGTTTATCTAGGGCAGGCTACGAGCAGTACTTC. It translates to CASSLSRAGYEQYF.

This clonotype was found a few times. The rearrangement uses TRBV19 and TRBJ2-7; tentative D call: TRBD2 (5 bases). This CDR3 region has 16 residues. Trimming stripped 0 bases from V and 5 bases from J, with 17 bases between. Germline loops: CDR1 LNHDA, CDR2 SQIVND (reference sequence). The CDR3 coding sequence is TGTGCCAGTAGTATAGATCGGAAAGGCCGGAGGAACGAGCAGTACTTC. Protein product: CASSIDRKGRRNEQYF.